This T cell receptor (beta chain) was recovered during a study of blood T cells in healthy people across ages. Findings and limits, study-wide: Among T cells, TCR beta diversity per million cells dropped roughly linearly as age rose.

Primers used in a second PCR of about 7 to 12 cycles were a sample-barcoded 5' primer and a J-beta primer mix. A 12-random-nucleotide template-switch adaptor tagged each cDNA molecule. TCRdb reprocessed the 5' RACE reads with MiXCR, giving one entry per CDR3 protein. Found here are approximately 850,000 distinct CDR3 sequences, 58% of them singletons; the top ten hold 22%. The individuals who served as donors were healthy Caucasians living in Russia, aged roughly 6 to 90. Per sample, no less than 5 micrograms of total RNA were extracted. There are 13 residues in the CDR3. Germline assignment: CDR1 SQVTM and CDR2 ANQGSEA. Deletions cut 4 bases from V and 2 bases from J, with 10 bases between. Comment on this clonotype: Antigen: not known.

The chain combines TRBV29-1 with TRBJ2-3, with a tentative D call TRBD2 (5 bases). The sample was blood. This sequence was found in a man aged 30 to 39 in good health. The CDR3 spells CSVATIATDTQYF. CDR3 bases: TGCAGCGTTGCGACTATCGCCACAGATACGCAGTATTTT.